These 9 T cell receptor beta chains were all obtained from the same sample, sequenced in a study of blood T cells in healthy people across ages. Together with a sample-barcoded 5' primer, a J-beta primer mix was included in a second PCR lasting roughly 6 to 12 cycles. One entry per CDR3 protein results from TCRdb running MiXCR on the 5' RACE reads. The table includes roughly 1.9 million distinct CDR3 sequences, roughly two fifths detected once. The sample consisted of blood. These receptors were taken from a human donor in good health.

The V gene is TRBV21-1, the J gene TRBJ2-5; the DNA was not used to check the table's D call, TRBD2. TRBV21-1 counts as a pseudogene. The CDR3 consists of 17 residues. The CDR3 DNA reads TGTGCCAGCAGCAAAGGAGCAGCGCGGGGTCAAGAAGAGACCCAGTACTTC. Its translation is CASSKGAARGQEETQYF.

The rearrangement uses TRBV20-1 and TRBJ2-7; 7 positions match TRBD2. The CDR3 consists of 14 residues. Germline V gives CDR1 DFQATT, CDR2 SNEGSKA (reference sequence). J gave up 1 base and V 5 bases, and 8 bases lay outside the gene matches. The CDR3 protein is CSAPRGGGSYEQYF. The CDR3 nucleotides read TGCAGTGCTCCAAGGGGCGGGGGTTCCTACGAGCAGTACTTC.

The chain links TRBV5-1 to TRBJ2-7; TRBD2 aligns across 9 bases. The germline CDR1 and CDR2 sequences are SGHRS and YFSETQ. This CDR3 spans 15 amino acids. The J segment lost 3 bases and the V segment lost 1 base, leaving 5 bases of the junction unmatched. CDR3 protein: CASSLTTSGHYEQYF. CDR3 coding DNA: TGCGCCAGCAGCTTGACGACTAGCGGACACTACGAGCAGTACTTC.

The CDR3 here is CASSLRPGLENTGELFF. The CDR3 DNA sequence: TGTGCCAGCAGCTTGCGGCCGGGACTGGAGAACACCGGGGAGCTGTTTTTT. V usage is TRBV7-2 and J usage is TRBJ2-2; the D gene is possibly TRBD2 (6 bases). The CDR3 has 17 residues. Between the trimmed V and J ends, which lost 3 bases and 1 base, there was a span of 15 bases. The germline V gene encodes CDR1 SGHTA and CDR2 FQGNSA. Variable domain in full (rest from reference TRBV7-2 and TRBJ2-2): GAGVSQSPSNKVTEKGKDVELRCDPISGHTALYWYRQSLGQGLEFLIYFQGNSAPDKSGLPSDRFSAERTGGSVSTLTIQRTQQEDSAVYLCASSLRPGLENTGELFFGEGSRLTVL.

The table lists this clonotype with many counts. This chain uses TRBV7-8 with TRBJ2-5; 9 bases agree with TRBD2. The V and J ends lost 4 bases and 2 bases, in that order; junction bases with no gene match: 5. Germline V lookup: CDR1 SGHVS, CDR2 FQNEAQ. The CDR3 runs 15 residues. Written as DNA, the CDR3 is TGTGCCAGCAGCTACGCGGGGGGGTTACAAGAGACCCAGTACTTC. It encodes CASSYAGGLQETQYF.

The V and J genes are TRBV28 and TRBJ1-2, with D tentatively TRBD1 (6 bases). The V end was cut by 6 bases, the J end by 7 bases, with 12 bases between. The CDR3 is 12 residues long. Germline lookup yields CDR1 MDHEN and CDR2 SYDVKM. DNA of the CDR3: TGTGCCAGCAGGTGGCCAGGGGCTGGCTACACCTTC. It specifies CASRWPGAGYTF.

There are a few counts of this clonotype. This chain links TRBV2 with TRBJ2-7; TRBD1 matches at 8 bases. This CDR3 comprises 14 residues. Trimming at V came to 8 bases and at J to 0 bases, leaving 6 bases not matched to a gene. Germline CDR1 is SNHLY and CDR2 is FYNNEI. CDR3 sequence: CASPPGQDSYEQYF. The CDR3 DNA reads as TGTGCCAGCCCTCCGGGACAGGACTCCTACGAGCAGTACTTC. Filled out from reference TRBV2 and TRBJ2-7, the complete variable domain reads EPEVTQTPSHQVTQMGQEVILRCVPISNHLYFYWYRQILGQKVEFLVSFYNNEISEKSEIFDDQFSVERPDGSNFTLKIRSTKLEDSAMYFCASPPGQDSYEQYFGPGTRLTVT.

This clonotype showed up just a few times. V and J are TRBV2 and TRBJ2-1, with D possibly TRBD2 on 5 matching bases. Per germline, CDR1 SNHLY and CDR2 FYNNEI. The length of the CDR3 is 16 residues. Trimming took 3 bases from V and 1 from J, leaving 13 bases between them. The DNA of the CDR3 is TGTGCCAGCAGTGATCTGGCGGGTAGATCCTACAATGAGCAGTTCTTC. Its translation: CASSDLAGRSYNEQFF.

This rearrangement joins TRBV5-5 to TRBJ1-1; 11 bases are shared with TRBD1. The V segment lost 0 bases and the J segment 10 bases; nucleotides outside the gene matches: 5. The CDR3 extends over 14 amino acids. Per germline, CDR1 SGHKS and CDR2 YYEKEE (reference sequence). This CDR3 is CASSLERTGGVAFF. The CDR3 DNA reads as TGTGCCAGCAGCTTGGAAAGGACAGGGGGCGTAGCTTTCTTT.